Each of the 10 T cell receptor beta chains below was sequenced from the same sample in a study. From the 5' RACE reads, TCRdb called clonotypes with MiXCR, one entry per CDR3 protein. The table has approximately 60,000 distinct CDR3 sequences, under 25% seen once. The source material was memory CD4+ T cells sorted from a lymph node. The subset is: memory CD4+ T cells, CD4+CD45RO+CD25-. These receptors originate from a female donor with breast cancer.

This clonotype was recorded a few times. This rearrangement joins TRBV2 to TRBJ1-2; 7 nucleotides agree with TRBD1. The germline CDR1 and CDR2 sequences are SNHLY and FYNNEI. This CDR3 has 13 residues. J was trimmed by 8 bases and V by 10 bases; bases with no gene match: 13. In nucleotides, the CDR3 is TGTGCCACCTCCCTATTACAGGGGATGGGCTACACCTTC. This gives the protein CATSLLQGMGYTF.

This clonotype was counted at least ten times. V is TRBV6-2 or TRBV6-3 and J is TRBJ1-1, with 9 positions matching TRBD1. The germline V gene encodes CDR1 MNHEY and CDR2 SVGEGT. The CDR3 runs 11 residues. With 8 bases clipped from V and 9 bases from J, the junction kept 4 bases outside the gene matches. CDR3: CASGGQGKAFF. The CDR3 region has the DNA TGTGCCAGCGGCGGACAGGGGAAAGCTTTCTTT.

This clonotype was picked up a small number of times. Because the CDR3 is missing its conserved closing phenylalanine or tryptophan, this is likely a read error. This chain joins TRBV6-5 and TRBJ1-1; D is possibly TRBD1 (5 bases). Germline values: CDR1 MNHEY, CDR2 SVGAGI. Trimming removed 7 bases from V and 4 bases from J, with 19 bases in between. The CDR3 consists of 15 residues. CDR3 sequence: CASTRQLGGSTEAFS. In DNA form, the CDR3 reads TGTGCCAGCACCAGACAGCTCGGTGGTAGCACTGAAGCTTTCTCT.

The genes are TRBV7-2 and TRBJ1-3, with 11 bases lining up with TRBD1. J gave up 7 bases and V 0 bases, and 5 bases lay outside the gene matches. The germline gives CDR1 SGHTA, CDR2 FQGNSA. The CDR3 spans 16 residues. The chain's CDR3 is CASSLAGQGAVNTIYF. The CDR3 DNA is TGTGCCAGCAGCTTAGCCGGACAGGGGGCTGTGAACACCATATATTTT.

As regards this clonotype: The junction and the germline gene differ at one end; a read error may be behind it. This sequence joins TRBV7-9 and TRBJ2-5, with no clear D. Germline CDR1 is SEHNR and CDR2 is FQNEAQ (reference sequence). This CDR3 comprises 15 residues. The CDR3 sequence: CASSLGQPYQETQYF. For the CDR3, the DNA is TGTGCCAGCAGTTTAGGGCAGCCGTACCAAGAGACCCAGTACTTC.

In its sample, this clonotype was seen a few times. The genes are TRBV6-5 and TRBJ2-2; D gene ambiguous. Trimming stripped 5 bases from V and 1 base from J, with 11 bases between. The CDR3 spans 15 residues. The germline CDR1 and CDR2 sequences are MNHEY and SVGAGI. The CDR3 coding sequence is TGTGCCAGCAGTCCGGGCCGCCTGAACACCGGGGAGCTGTTTTTT. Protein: CASSPGRLNTGELFF.

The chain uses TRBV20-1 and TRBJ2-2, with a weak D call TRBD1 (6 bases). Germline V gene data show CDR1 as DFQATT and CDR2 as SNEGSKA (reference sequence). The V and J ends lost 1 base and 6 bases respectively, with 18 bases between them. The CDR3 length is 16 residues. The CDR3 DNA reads TGCAGTGCTAGAGTTACAGGGTATATTCGGTCCGGGGAGCTGTTTTTT. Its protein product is CSARVTGYIRSGELFF.

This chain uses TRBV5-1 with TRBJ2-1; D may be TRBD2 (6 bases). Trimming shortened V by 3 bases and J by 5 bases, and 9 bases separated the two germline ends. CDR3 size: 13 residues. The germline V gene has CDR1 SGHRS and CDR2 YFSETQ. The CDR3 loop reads CASSSRGHNEQFF. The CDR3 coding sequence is TGCGCCAGCAGCTCGCGGGGTCACAATGAGCAGTTCTTC.

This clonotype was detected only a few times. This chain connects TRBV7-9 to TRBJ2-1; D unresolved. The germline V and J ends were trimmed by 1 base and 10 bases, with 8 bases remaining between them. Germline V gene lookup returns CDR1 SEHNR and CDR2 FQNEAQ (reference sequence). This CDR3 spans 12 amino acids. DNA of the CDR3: TGTGCCAGCAGCTTAGATGGCGACGAGCAGTTCTTC. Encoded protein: CASSLDGDEQFF.

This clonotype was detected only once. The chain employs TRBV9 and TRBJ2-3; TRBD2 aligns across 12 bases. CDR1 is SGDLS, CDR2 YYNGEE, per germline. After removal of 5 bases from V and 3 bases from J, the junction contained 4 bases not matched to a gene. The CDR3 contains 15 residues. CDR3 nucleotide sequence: TGTGCCAGCAGTAATGGACTAGCGGGGACAGATACGCAGTATTTT. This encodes CASSNGLAGTDTQYF.